The 8 T cell receptor beta chains given below trace back to one sample, sequenced in a study of T cells after yellow fever vaccination (dated by TCRdb to the late 2010s). Explained via the paper, the treatment or condition label denotes: live attenuated yellow fever vaccine strain. Libraries were constructed by 5' RACE. The run used an Illumina HiSeq 2500. Clones were called with MiXCR by TCRdb after fastp trimmed the public reads at Q25, and only in-frame beta chains were retained. Records with the same CDR3 protein are collapsed into one entry carrying the most frequent genes and DNA. For this sample there are 310,000 or so distinct CDR3 sequences; 6.5% to 8.5% appear just once. In total, the top ten clones hold roughly 19% of the sample. Sequenced here: PBMCs, sampled approximately 47 days after the first yellow fever vaccination. These receptors were collected from a man aged 18 to 29 who received the YFV17D yellow fever vaccine.

This clonotype was detected only a few times. The CDR3 region is CSVATHSREKLFF. The CDR3 nucleotides read TGCAGCGTTGCTACGCACAGTCGGGAAAAACTGTTTTTT. This rearrangement joins TRBV29-1 to TRBJ1-4; D call uncertain. Germline CDR1 reads SQVTM; CDR2 reads ANQGSEA. This CDR3 is built from 13 residues. Trimming stripped 4 bases from V and 8 bases from J, with 14 bases between.

This CDR3 reads CASSFRGGRDTGELFF. In DNA form, the CDR3 reads TGTGCCAGCAGTTTTCGGGGCGGTCGGGACACCGGGGAGCTGTTTTTT. The chain employs TRBV27 and TRBJ2-2, with D perhaps matching TRBD1 or TRBD2 (5 bases each). The CDR3 is made up of 16 amino acids. V was shortened by 3 bases and J by 3 bases, with 14 bases between the two germline ends. Germline V gene sequence: CDR1 MNHEY, CDR2 SMNVEV (reference sequence).

Here the CDR3 reads CASSNSINSPLHF. The CDR3 bases are TGTGCCAGCAGCAACAGCATTAATTCACCCCTCCACTTT. V usage is TRBV7-2 and J usage is TRBJ1-6; no definite D call. The CDR3 loop spans 13 amino acids. The V end lost 5 bases, the J end lost 6 bases, and 8 bases lay between the germline ends. Germline CDR1 reads SGHTA; CDR2 reads FQGNSA.

This clonotype was counted at least ten times. V usage is TRBV12-3 or TRBV12-4 and J usage is TRBJ2-7; 10 bases fit TRBD1. CDR3 length: 15 residues. V shed 5 bases, J shed 5 bases, and the junction held 9 bases outside the gene matches. Written as DNA, the CDR3 is TGTGCCAGCAGTATAAGACAGGGGGCAGCGAACGAGCAGTACTTC. Amino acids: CASSIRQGAANEQYF.

This clonotype was counted a few times. The CDR3 nucleotides read TGTGCCAGCAGCCCTGCAGGGGGCTATGGCTACACCTTC. It yields the protein CASSPAGGYGYTF. The chain recombines TRBV5-6 with TRBJ1-2; 7 bases are shared with TRBD1. Germline loops: CDR1 SGHDT, CDR2 YYEEEE. The J segment lost 4 bases and the V segment lost 4 bases, leaving 4 bases of the junction unmatched. The CDR3 totals 13 residues.

This rearrangement joins TRBV14 to TRBJ2-5; 10 nucleotides line up with TRBD2. This CDR3 is built from 12 residues. CDR1 SGHDN and CDR2 FVKESK come from the germline V gene. Losses at the gene ends were 1 base for V and 10 bases for J; bases not matched to a gene: 0. CDR3 DNA: TGTGCCAGCAGCCAAGGACTAGCGGGCCAGTACTTC. It yields the protein CASSQGLAGQYF.

This sequence joins TRBV29-1 and TRBJ2-7, with D unclear. The ends were cut back, 4 bases at V and 4 bases at J, with 11 bases in the middle. Germline V gene data show CDR1 as SQVTM and CDR2 as ANQGSEA. The CDR3 runs to 12 residues. The CDR3 spells CSVVTINYEQYV. CDR3 nucleotides: TGCAGCGTTGTTACTATCAATTACGAGCAGTACGTC.

This clonotype has more than one count but fewer than ten. V gene TRBV7-2 combines with J gene TRBJ2-2; D is possibly TRBD2 (5 bases). V was trimmed by 2 bases and J by 8 bases, leaving 18 bases between them. This CDR3 region has 16 residues. The germline V gene has CDR1 SGHTA and CDR2 FQGNSA. CDR3 region: CASSLLSGQTTGELFF. The CDR3 nucleotides are TGTGCCAGCAGCTTATTGAGCGGCCAAACGACTGGGGAGCTGTTTTTT.